This paragraph covers one T cell receptor (beta chain) sequence. No antigen is known for it. Qualities for individual bases were not recorded, and no much larger clone is one base off. The sample is drawn from a study of blood T cell repertoires in COVID-19 (dated by TCRdb to the early 2020s). Some background on the complete study: Samples from collaborators originated in the United States, Italy and Spain and spanned both the acute and convalescent phases of COVID-19. Sample metadata almost always included a de-identified subject ID, COVID-19 status, age in years and sex. The samples were drawn from two sources: the first 160 participants of the ongoing ImmuneRACE study, and 1,200 or so subjects contributed by 6 global collaborators. The repertoires were made available in a free public database intended to serve as a resource for research on the immune response to SARS-CoV-2. Deeply sampled blood TCRbeta repertoires from subjects exposed to, actively infected with, or recovered from COVID-19 were included in the dataset. The material from the prospective study consisted of cDNA or gDNA derived from T cells, B-cell-depleted T cells, or PBMCs. Where available, HLA class I and class II types were obtained from metadata supplied by the sample provider rather than from assay-based typing. Points the paper makes about the study in general: The quantity of clinical and demographic metadata differed by source and by participant and was supplied without curation.

At one collaborating source in Seattle, patients were enrolled during active infection and were followed longitudinally through the course of disease. Collaborating institutions collected whole blood in K2EDTA tubes following their own protocols. For TCRbeta analysis, collaborators shipped samples in one of three forms: frozen whole blood, isolated PBMCs, or DNA extracted from either of those sample types. TCRbeta CDR3 regions were amplified from genomic DNA by means of the immunoSEQ Assay, a bias-controlled multiplex PCR. The authors' pipeline ran thus. Within the assay, amplification of reference gene primers was used to estimate how many nucleated cells each sample contained. To quantify the absolute abundance of each unique TCRbeta CDR3 rearrangement, sequence reads were collapsed and filtered. Productive Simpson clonality was computed per sample as the square root of Simpson's diversity index over productive rearrangements. TCRdb carries this immuneACCESS record with in-frame sequences only. Its versions omit some clonotypes, under half of them owing to an unresolved V gene in the studies checked, with the rest unexplained. V, J and clone size were drawn from that table, and D and trimming were deduced from the DNA. This sample is represented by roughly 180,000 clones; 70% to 85% of them were singletons. Approximately 7% of the sample belongs to the ten largest clones.

V is cut by 0 bases and J by 4 bases, and the space between the germline ends is 9 bases. The CDR3 goes from the cysteine to the phenylalanine over 15 residues. Just CDR3 DNA is preserved here, 45 bases in frame from base 1. As encoded in the germline V gene, CDR1 is ENHRY while CDR2 is SYGVKD. The sequence was collected from a man at least 80 years old with COVID-19, enrolled during active disease. The sequenced material came from peripheral blood. The V and J segments used are TRBV10-3 and TRBJ1-4, with TRBD1 as a weak D call on 6 bases. The CDR3 has the sequence CAISESIGGNEKLFF. The nucleotides read TGTGCCATCAGTGAGTCTATAGGGGGTAATGAAAAACTGTTTTTT.